This T cell receptor (beta chain) was recorded in a study of CD8 T cells in Susac syndrome. The study, taken as a whole, reports: Susac CD8+ clonal expansion peaked in TEMRA cells and active patients. Susac-specific public clones were found in total CD8+ and CD8+ TEMRA repertoires, numbering fewer than 20 and five, respectively.

RNA was extracted with the RNeasy kit, and a quantity of roughly 0.5 to 1 ug was reverse transcribed using random hexamers. Coverage of TCR beta CDR3 amplification by immunoSEQ multiplex PCR extended to 54 Vbeta and 13 Jbeta. MiXCR, applied by TCRdb to the immunoSEQ multiplex PCR reads, yields one record per CDR3 protein. This table has around 170,000 distinct CDR3 sequences, roughly 94% appearing once. Concerning this clonotype: Antigen specificity is unknown.

Germline assignment: CDR1 SGHRS and CDR2 YFSETQ. The CDR3 length is 11 residues. Trimming left V 6 bases short and J 4 bases short, with 8 bases between. This rearrangement joins TRBV5-1 to TRBJ2-7, with a tentative D call TRBD2 (6 bases). This clonotype was obtained from a human donor with Susac syndrome. Sequences were obtained from CD8+ T cells from PBMCs. CDR3 nucleotides: TGCGCCAGCACGGGAGAGTACGAGCAGTACTTC. It specifies CASTGEYEQYF.